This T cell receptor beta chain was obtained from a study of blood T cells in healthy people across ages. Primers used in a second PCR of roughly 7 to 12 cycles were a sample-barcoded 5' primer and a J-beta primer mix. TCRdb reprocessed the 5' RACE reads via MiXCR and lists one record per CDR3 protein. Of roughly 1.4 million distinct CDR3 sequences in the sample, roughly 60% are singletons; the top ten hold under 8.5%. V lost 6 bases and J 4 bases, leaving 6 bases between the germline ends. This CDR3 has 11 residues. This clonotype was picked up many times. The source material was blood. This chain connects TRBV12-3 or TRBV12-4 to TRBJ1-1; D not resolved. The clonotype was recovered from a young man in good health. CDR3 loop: CASSFSTEAFF. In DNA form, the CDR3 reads TGTGCCAGCAGCTTTTCCACTGAAGCTTTCTTT.